These T cell receptor beta chains were read from a single sample in a study of blood T cell repertoires in COVID-19. Clones were read by immunoSEQ multiplex PCR, and TCRdb kept only the in-frame ones, dropping some. The top ten hold under 4.5% of the sample, which has roughly 150,000 clones, 84% seen once. The sample consisted of PBMCs or T cells enriched from blood (not recorded which). Receptor source: a man aged 50 to 60 in a cohort exposed to, infected with or recovered from COVID-19 (not recorded which). The CDR3 runs from the conserved cysteine through the conserved F or W. Each record gives: V gene, J gene, CDR3 length, D gene, CDR3 protein, CDR3 DNA. The D gene is left open where the match is weak.

v_gene: TRBV5-1
j_gene: TRBJ2-3
len: 14
d_gene: NA
CDR3aa: CASSPTTSTDTQYF
CDR3nt: TGCGCCAGCAGCCCAACGACTAGCACAGATACGCAGTATTTT

v_gene: TRBV5-6
j_gene: TRBJ1-6
len: 17
d_gene: TRBD1
CDR3aa: CASSLAGTGGWNSPLHF
CDR3nt: TGTGCCAGCAGCTTGGCCGGGACAGGGGGATGGAATTCACCCCTCCACTTT

v_gene: TRBV30
j_gene: TRBJ2-5
len: 13
d_gene: TRBD2
CDR3aa: CAWTSGGQKTQYF
CDR3nt: TGTGCCTGGACTAGCGGGGGCCAGAAAACCCAGTACTTC

v_gene: TRBV3-1/TRBV3-2
j_gene: TRBJ1-1
len: 13
d_gene: NA
CDR3aa: CASSHSGNTEAFF
CDR3nt: TGTGCCAGCAGCCACAGCGGGAACACTGAAGCTTTCTTT

v_gene: TRBV19
j_gene: TRBJ1-1
len: 14
d_gene: NA
CDR3aa: CASSIAGLNTEAFF
CDR3nt: TGTGCCAGTAGTATAGCGGGATTGAACACTGAAGCTTTCTTT

v_gene: TRBV24-1
j_gene: TRBJ2-2
len: 12
d_gene: NA
CDR3aa: CATRTGTGELFF
CDR3nt: TGTGCCACCAGAACAGGGACCGGGGAGCTGTTTTTT

v_gene: TRBV27
j_gene: TRBJ2-2
len: 18
d_gene: TRBD2
CDR3aa: CASRISGLAGVGTGELFF
CDR3nt: TGTGCCAGCAGGATTTCGGGACTAGCGGGAGTAGGCACCGGGGAGCTGTTTTTT

v_gene: TRBV5-4
j_gene: TRBJ2-7
len: 13
d_gene: TRBD1
CDR3aa: CASSRTGTYEQYF
CDR3nt: TGTGCCAGCAGCCGGACAGGAACCTACGAGCAGTACTTC

v_gene: TRBV30
j_gene: TRBJ1-3
len: 16
d_gene: NA
CDR3aa: CAWSEGTGLSGNTIYF
CDR3nt: TGTGCCTGGAGTGAAGGTACAGGCTTGTCCGGAAACACCATATATTTT

v_gene: TRBV12-5
j_gene: TRBJ1-3
len: 10
d_gene: NA
CDR3aa: CPPKGNTIYF
CDR3nt: TGTCCCCCTAAGGGAAACACCATATATTTT

v_gene: TRBV4-1
j_gene: TRBJ2-3
len: 13
d_gene: NA
CDR3aa: CASSQQLGDTQYF
CDR3nt: TGCGCCAGCAGCCAACAACTAGGAGATACGCAGTATTTT

v_gene: TRBV7-6
j_gene: TRBJ2-3
len: 16
d_gene: TRBD2
CDR3aa: CASSARTSRSTDTQYF
CDR3nt: TGTGCCAGCAGCGCCCGGACTAGCCGAAGCACAGATACGCAGTATTTT

v_gene: TRBV19
j_gene: TRBJ1-3
len: 15
d_gene: NA
CDR3aa: CASTKGGALGNTIYF
CDR3nt: TGTGCCAGTACTAAAGGAGGGGCGCTAGGAAACACCATATATTTT

v_gene: TRBV3-1/TRBV3-2
j_gene: TRBJ2-3
len: 12
d_gene: NA
CDR3aa: CASSQVTDTQYF
CDR3nt: TGTGCCAGCAGCCAAGTAACAGATACGCAGTATTTT

v_gene: TRBV19
j_gene: TRBJ1-1
len: 15
d_gene: TRBD1
CDR3aa: CASTTRETGDTEAFF
CDR3nt: TGTGCCAGTACCACGAGAGAAACAGGGGACACTGAAGCTTTCTTT